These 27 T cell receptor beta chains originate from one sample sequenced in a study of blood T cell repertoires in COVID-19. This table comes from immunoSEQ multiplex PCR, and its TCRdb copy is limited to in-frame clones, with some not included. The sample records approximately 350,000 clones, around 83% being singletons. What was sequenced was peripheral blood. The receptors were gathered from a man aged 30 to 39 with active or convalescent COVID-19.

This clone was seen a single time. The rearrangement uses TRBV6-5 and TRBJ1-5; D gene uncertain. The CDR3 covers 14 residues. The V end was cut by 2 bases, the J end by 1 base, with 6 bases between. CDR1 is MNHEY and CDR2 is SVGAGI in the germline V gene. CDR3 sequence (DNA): TGTGCCAGCAGTTACGGAGGGAGCAATCAGCCCCAGCATTTT. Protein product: CASSYGGSNQPQHF.

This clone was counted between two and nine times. The CDR3 loop is CASSPTRTFYEQYF. CDR3 sequence (DNA): TGTGCCAGCTCACCGACTCGTACTTTCTACGAGCAGTACTTC. The chain links TRBV18 to TRBJ2-7; D is unclear. This CDR3 comprises 14 residues. CDR1 and CDR2 (germline): KGHSH, LQKENI. V was trimmed by 3 bases and J by 3 bases, leaving 12 bases between them.

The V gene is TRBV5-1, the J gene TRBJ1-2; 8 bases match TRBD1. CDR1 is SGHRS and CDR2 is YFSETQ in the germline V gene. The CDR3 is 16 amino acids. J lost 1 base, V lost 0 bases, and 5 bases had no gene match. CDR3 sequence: CASSLAPGQGNYGYTF. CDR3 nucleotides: TGCGCCAGCAGCTTGGCCCCCGGACAGGGTAACTATGGCTACACCTTC.

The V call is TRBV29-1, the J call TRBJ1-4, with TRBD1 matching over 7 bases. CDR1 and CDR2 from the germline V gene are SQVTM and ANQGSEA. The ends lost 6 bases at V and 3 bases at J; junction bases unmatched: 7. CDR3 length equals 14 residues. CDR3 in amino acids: CSVAQGVANEKLFF. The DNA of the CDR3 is TGCAGCGTGGCTCAGGGGGTAGCTAATGAAAAACTGTTTTTT.

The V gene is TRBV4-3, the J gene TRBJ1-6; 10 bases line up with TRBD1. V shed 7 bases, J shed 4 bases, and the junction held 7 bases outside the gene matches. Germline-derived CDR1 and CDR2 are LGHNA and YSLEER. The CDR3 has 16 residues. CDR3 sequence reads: CASTADRGHYNSPLHF. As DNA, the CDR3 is TGCGCCAGCACCGCAGACAGGGGGCATTATAATTCACCCCTCCACTTT.

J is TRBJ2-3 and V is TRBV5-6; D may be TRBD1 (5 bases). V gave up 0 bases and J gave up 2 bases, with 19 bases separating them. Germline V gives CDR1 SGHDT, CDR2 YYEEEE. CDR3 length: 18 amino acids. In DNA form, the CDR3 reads TGTGCCAGCAGCTTGGAGGGGAAAGTCGTTAGGTTCACAGATACGCAGTATTTT. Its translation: CASSLEGKVVRFTDTQYF.

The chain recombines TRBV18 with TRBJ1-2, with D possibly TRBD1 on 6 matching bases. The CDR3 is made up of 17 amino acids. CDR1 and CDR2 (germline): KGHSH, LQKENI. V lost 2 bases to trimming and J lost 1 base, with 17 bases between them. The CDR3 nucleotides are TGTGCCAGCTCACCATCCCGGACAGTATCCGGTAACTATGGCTACACCTTC. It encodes CASSPSRTVSGNYGYTF. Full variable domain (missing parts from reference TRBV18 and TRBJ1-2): NAGVMQNPRHLVRRRGQEARLRCSPMKGHSHVYWYRQLPEEGLKFMVYLQKENIIDESGMPKERFSAEFPKEGPSILRIQQVVRGDSAAYFCASSPSRTVSGNYGYTFGSGTRLTVV.

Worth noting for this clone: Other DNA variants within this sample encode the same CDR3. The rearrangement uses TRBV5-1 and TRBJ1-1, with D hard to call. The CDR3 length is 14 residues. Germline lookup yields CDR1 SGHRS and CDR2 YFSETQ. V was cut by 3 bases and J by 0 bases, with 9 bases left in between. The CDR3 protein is CASSSPGVNTEAFF. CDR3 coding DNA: TGCGCCAGCAGCTCACCGGGAGTGAACACTGAAGCTTTCTTT. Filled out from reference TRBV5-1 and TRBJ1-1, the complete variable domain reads KAGVTQTPRYLIKTRGQQVTLSCSPISGHRSVSWYQQTPGQGLQFLFEYFSETQRNKGNFPGRFSGRQFSNSRSEMNVSTLELGDSALYLCASSSPGVNTEAFFGQGTRLTVV.

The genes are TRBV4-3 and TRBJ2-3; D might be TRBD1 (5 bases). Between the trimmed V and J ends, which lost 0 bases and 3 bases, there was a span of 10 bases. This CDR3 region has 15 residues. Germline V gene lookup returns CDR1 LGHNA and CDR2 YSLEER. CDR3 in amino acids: CASSQEPGRTDTQYF. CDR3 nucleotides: TGCGCCAGCAGCCAAGAACCAGGGCGAACAGATACGCAGTATTTT.

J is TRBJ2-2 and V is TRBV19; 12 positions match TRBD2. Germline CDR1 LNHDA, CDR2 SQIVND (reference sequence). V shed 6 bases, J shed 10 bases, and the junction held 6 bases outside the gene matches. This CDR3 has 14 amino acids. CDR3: CASRLAGGPVELFF. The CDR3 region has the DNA TGTGCCAGTAGGCTAGCGGGAGGGCCCGTGGAGCTGTTTTTT.

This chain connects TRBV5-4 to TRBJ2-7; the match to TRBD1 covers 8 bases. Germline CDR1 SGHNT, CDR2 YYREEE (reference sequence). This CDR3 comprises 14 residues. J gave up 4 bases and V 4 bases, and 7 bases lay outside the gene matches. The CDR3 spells CASSRQGILYEQYF. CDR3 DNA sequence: TGTGCCAGCAGCAGACAGGGGATCCTTTACGAGCAGTACTTC.

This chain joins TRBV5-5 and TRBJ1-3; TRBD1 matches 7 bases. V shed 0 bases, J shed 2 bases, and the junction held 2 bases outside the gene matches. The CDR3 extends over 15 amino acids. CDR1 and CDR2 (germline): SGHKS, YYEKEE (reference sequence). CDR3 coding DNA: TGTGCCAGCAGCTTGGAGGGGACAGCTGGAAACACCATATATTTT. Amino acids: CASSLEGTAGNTIYF.

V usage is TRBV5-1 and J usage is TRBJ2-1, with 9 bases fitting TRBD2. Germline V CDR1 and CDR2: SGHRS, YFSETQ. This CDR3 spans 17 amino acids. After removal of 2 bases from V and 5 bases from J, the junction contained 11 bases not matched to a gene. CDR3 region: CASSLRGGLAANNEQFF. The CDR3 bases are TGCGCCAGCAGCTTACGGGGGGGACTAGCCGCGAACAATGAGCAGTTCTTC. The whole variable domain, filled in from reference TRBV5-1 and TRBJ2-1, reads KAGVTQTPRYLIKTRGQQVTLSCSPISGHRSVSWYQQTPGQGLQFLFEYFSETQRNKGNFPGRFSGRQFSNSRSEMNVSTLELGDSALYLCASSLRGGLAANNEQFFGPGTRLTVL.

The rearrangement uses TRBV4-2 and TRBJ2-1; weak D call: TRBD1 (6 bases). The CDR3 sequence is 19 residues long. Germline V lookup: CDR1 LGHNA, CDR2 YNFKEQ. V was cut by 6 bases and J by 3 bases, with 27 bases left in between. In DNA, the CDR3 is TGTGCCAGCAGTCAGACCTATCTGGGGGCCCTTACCGACTACAATGAGCAGTTCTTC. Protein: CASSQTYLGALTDYNEQFF.

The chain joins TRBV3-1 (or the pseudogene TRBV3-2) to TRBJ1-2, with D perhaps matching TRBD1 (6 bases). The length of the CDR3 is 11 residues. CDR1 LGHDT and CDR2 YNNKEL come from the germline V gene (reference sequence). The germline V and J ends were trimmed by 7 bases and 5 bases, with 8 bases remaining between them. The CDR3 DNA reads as TGTGCCAGCAAGGGGGGGTATGGCTACACCTTC. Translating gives CASKGGYGYTF.

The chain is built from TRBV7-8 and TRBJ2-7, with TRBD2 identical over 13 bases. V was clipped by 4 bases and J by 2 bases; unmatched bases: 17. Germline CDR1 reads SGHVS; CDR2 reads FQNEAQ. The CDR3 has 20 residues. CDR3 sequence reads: CASSSSPGLAGSYDPYEQYF. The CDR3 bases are TGTGCCAGCAGCTCCTCGCCGGGACTAGCGGGATCGTACGATCCCTACGAGCAGTACTTC.

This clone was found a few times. The CDR3 DNA sequence: TGTGCCAGCAGCTCCCACTCGACTAGTACCAATGAGCAGTTCTTC. This encodes CASSSHSTSTNEQFF. This rearrangement joins TRBV7-3 to TRBJ2-1; D perhaps matches TRBD2 (6 bases). Trimming removed 4 bases at V and 6 bases at J, with 16 bases between. This CDR3 region has 15 residues. Per the germline V gene, CDR1 is SGHTA and CDR2 is FQGTGA.

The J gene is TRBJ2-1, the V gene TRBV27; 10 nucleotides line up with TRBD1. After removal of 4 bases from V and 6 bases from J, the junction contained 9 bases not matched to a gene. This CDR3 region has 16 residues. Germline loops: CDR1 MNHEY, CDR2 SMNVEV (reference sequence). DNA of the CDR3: TGTGCCAGCAGTTCGCCCCTGCGGGACAGGGGCAATGAGCAGTTCTTC. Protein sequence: CASSSPLRDRGNEQFF.

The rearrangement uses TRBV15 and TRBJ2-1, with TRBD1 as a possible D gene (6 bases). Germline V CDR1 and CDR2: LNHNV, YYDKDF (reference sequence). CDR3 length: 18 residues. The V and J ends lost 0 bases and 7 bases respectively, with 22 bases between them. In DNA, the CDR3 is TGTGCCACCAGCAGAGATTTGGTCACAGGGAGCATTGGAAATGAGCAGTTCTTC. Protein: CATSRDLVTGSIGNEQFF.

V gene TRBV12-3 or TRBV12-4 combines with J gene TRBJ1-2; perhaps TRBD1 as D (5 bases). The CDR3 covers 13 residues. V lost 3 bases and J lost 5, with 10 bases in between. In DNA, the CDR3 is TGTGCCAGCAGTTTGCGCAGGGAATATGGCTACACCTTC. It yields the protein CASSLRREYGYTF.

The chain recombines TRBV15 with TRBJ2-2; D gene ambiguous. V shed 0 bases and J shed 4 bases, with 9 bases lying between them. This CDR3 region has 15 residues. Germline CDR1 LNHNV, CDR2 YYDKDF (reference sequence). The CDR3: CATSRDSVFTGELFF. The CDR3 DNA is TGTGCCACCAGCAGAGATTCGGTGTTCACCGGGGAGCTGTTTTTT.

The CDR3 here is CASSYPGGGVSYTF. CDR3 nucleotides: TGTGCCAGCAGTTACCCGGGGGGCGGTGTTAGCTACACCTTC. The chain links TRBV6-5 to TRBJ1-2; D might be TRBD1 (6 bases). Germline loops: CDR1 MNHEY, CDR2 SVGAGI. The CDR3 has 14 amino acids. Trimming took 2 bases from V and 9 from J, leaving 16 bases between them.

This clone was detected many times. The CDR3 region has the DNA TGTGCCAGCAGTCGGGACAGGGAGCGGCCCCAGCATTTT. Protein sequence: CASSRDRERPQHF. This chain joins TRBV6-5 and TRBJ1-5; 9 nucleotides line up with TRBD1. The CDR3 covers 13 residues. Germline assignment: CDR1 MNHEY and CDR2 SVGAGI. With 5 bases clipped from V and 9 bases from J, the junction kept 5 bases outside the gene matches.

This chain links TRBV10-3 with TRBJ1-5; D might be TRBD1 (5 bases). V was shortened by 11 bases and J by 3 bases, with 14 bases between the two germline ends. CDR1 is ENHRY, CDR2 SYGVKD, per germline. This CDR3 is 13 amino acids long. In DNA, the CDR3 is TGTGCCGGGGCGGGGGGGTACAATCAGCCCCAGCATTTT. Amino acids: CAGAGGYNQPQHF.

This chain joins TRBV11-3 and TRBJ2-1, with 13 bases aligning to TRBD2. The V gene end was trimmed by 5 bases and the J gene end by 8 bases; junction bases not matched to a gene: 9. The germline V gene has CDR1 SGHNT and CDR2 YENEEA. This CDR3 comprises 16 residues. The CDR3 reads CASSVGTSGEGDEQFF. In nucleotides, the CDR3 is TGTGCCAGCAGCGTAGGGACTAGCGGGGAAGGCGATGAGCAGTTCTTC. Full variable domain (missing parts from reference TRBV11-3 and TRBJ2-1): EAGVVQSPRYKIIEKKQPVAFWCNPISGHNTLYWYLQNLGQGPELLIRYENEEAVDDSQLPKDRFSAERLKGVDSTLKIQPAELGDSAVYLCASSVGTSGEGDEQFFGPGTRLTVL.

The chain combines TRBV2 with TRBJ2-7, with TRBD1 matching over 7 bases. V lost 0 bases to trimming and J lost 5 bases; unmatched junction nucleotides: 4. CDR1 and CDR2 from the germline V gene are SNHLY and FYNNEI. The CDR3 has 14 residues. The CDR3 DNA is TGTGCCAGCAGTGAAGCGCAGGGGGTGAACGAGCAGTACTTC. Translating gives CASSEAQGVNEQYF.

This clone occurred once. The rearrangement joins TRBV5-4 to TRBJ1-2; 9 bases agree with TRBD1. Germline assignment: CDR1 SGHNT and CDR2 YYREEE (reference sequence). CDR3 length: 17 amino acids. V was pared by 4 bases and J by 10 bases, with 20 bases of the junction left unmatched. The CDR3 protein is CASSLGQGRTGARDYTF. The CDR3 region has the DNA TGTGCCAGCAGCCTGGGACAGGGACGGACAGGGGCAAGGGACTACACCTTC.